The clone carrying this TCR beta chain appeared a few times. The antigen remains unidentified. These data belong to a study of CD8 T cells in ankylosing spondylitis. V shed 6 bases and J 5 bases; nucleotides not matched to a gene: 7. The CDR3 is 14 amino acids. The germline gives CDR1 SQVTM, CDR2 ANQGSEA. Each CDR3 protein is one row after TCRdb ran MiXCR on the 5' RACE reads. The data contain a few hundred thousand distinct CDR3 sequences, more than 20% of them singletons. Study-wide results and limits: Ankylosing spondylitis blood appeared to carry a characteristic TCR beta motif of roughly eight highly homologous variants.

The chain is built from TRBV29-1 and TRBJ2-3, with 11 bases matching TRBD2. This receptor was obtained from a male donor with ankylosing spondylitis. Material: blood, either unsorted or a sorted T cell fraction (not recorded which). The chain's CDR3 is CSVGTSGGVDTQYF. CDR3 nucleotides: TGCAGCGTCGGGACTAGCGGAGGGGTAGATACGCAGTATTTT.